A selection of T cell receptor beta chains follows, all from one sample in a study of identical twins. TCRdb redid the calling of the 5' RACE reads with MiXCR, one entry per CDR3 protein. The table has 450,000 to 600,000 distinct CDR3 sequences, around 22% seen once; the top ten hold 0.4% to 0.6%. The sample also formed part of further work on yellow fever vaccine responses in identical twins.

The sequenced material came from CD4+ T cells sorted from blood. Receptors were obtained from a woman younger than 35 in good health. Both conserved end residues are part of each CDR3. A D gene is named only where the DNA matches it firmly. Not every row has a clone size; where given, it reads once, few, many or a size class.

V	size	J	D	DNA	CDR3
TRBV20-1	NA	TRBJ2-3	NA	TGCAGTGCCACATCACGAGCGGATACTAGCACAGATACGCAGTATTTT	CSATSRADTSTDTQYF
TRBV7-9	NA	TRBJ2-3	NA	TGTGCCAGCCGGGGACCGGCCACAGATACGCAGTATTTT	CASRGPATDTQYF
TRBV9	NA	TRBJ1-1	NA	TGTGCCAGCAGCGTAGGTCAGGGCCCGGGATTTATGAACACTGAAGCTTTCTTT	CASSVGQGPGFMNTEAFF
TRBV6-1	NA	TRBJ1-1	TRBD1	TGTGCCAGCAGTGAAGGGACAGGGCTTTCCTTGAACACTGAAGCTTTCTTT	CASSEGTGLSLNTEAFF
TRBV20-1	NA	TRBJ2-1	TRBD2	TGCAGTGTACCGCGGGGGGCCTTCTACAATGAGCAGTTCTTC	CSVPRGAFYNEQFF
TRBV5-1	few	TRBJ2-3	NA	TGCGCCAGCAGCGCGGGGTGGAGCACAGATACGCAGTATTTT	CASSAGWSTDTQYF
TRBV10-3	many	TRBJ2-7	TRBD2	TGTGCCATCAGTGAAACTAGCGGTAGCTCCTACGAGCAGTACTTC	CAISETSGSSYEQYF
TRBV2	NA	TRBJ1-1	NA	TGTGCCAGCACCTGGAACCCGAACACTGAAGCTTTCTTT	CASTWNPNTEAFF
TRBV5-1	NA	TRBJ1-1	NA	TGCGCCAGCAGCTTGAAAGACAGGACTGGGGCTTTCTTT	CASSLKDRTGAFF
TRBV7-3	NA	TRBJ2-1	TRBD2	TGTGCCAGCAGCCCCATGACTAGCGGGAGGGCCAATGAGCAGTTCTTC	CASSPMTSGRANEQFF
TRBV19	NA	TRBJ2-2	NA	TGTGCCAGTACTCCCTCAGGGAACACCGGGGAGCTGTTTTTT	CASTPSGNTGELFF
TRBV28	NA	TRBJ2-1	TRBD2	TGTGCCAGCAGTCAAAGGACTAGCGTTAAGAGAAGGGATGAGCAGTTCTTC	CASSQRTSVKRRDEQFF
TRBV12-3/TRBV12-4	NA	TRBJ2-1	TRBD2	TGTGCCAGCAGTGCAGCGGGACTAGCGGGATCCAAGAATGAGCAGTTCTTC	CASSAAGLAGSKNEQFF